The 22 T cell receptor beta chains below all came from one sample that was sequenced in a study of Tregs in tolerant kidney transplant recipients. Assay: immunoSEQ multiplex PCR; the TCRdb copy retains only in-frame clones and omits some. The sample includes tens of thousands of clones, 75% to 95% of them seen just once. Sequenced input: Tregs from blood. The origin of the receptors is a human donor in good health.

This clone was observed a few times. This chain joins TRBV6-5 and TRBJ1-5; D gene ambiguous. Germline values: CDR1 MNHEY, CDR2 SVGAGI. The CDR3 runs 14 residues. Trimming pared 0 bases from V and 7 bases from J, leaving 10 bases between. The CDR3 nucleotides read TGTGCCAGCAGTTACTCACGGGTTGGGCAGCCCCAGCATTTT. It translates to CASSYSRVGQPQHF.

The chain has TRBV5-1 and TRBJ1-3, with 9 positions matching TRBD1. Germline-derived CDR1 and CDR2 are SGHRS and YFSETQ. After removal of 0 bases from V and 3 bases from J, the junction contained 4 bases not matched to a gene. This CDR3 contains 16 residues. The CDR3 DNA sequence: TGCGCCAGCAGCTTGGATCGGACAGGGGTTGGAAACACCATATATTTT. The encoded protein is CASSLDRTGVGNTIYF.

The chain links TRBV6-1 to TRBJ2-7, with 7 bases lining up with TRBD1. Germline V gene data show CDR1 as MNHNS and CDR2 as SASEGT. The CDR3 extends over 13 amino acids. The junction had 6 bases not matched to a gene; V was cut back by 5 bases and J by 5 bases. CDR3 residues: CASSQQGRNEQYF. DNA for the CDR3: TGTGCCAGCAGTCAACAGGGGAGAAACGAGCAGTACTTC.

The rearrangement joins TRBV18 to TRBJ2-7; no definite D call. This CDR3 contains 13 residues. The germline V gene encodes CDR1 KGHSH and CDR2 LQKENI. V was clipped by 1 base and J by 3 bases, with 7 bases between them. CDR3 in DNA: TGTGCCAGCTCACCACTGACCAGCTACGAGCAGTACTTC. It translates to CASSPLTSYEQYF.

The V gene is TRBV29-1, the J gene TRBJ2-1; D is perhaps TRBD1 (5 bases). V lost 4 bases to trimming and J lost 7 bases, with 8 bases between them. The CDR3 runs to 11 residues. CDR1 SQVTM and CDR2 ANQGSEA come from the germline V gene. Written as DNA, the CDR3 is TGCAGCGTTGTCAGGGTAAATGAGCAGTTCTTC. Translating it yields CSVVRVNEQFF.

CDR3 DNA: TGTGCCAGCAGTTTCTCCCGACTAGGCGGTGTGCAGTACTTC. Its protein is CASSFSRLGGVQYF. V and J are TRBV6-5 and TRBJ2-7; perhaps TRBD2 as D (6 bases). Looked up from germline, CDR1 is MNHEY and CDR2 is SVGAGI. This CDR3 spans 14 amino acids. Trimming stripped 4 bases from V and 9 bases from J, with 19 bases between.

The gene calls are TRBV27 and TRBJ2-3; 7 positions agree with TRBD1. J was trimmed by 0 bases and V by 2 bases; bases with no gene match: 11. The germline gives CDR1 MNHEY, CDR2 SMNVEV (reference sequence). There are 18 residues in the CDR3. The CDR3 is CASSLLRQGTLSTDTQYF. CDR3 coding DNA: TGTGCCAGCAGTTTACTCAGACAGGGTACCCTAAGCACAGATACGCAGTATTTT.

V is TRBV6-5 and J is TRBJ1-5, with 7 bases fitting TRBD1. The length of the CDR3 is 14 residues. V lost 6 bases and J lost 6; bases outside the gene matches: 8. The germline CDR1 and CDR2 sequences are MNHEY and SVGAGI. CDR3 amino acids: CASSMTGRGQPQHF. The CDR3 coding sequence is TGTGCCAGCAGCATGACAGGGCGCGGTCAGCCCCAGCATTTT.

This clone was found a few times. The rearrangement joins TRBV6-5 to TRBJ2-2; D may be TRBD1 (6 bases). Trimming cost V 5 bases and J 0 bases, with 10 bases left between them. The CDR3 loop spans 15 amino acids. Germline assignment: CDR1 MNHEY and CDR2 SVGAGI. The CDR3 DNA sequence: TGTGCCAGCAGTACGACAGGCGCGAACACCGGGGAGCTGTTTTTT. Protein: CASSTTGANTGELFF.

The chain is built from TRBV4-2 and TRBJ2-5, with 7 bases that match TRBD1. The DNA end favors TRBJ2-7, so the J call may be wrong. From germline, CDR1 is LGHNA and CDR2 YNFKEQ. The CDR3 consists of 14 residues. CDR3 loop: CASSPRQGSYEQYF. CDR3 DNA: TGTGCCAGCAGCCCTCGACAGGGATCCTACGAGCAGTACTTC.

CDR3 region: CASNPQGLVNNEQFF. The CDR3 nucleotides read TGTGCCAGCAACCCCCAGGGATTAGTAAACAATGAGCAGTTCTTC. The chain joins TRBV2 to TRBJ2-1; possibly TRBD1 for D (5 bases). The CDR3 is made up of 15 amino acids. Germline CDR1 SNHLY, CDR2 FYNNEI. V lost 7 bases, J lost 5 bases, and 18 bases lay in between. The whole variable domain, filled in from reference TRBV2 and TRBJ2-1, reads EPEVTQTPSHQVTQMGQEVILRCVPISNHLYFYWYRQILGQKVEFLVSFYNNEISEKSEIFDDQFSVERPDGSNFTLKIRSTKLEDSAMYFCASNPQGLVNNEQFFGPGTRLTVL.

CDR3: CASRDRRAETQYF. The CDR3 bases are TGTGCCAGCAGGGACAGGAGGGCGGAGACCCAGTACTTC. The chain links TRBV6-5 to TRBJ2-5; D is perhaps TRBD1 (7 bases). The germline CDR1 and CDR2 sequences are MNHEY and SVGAGI. V lost 6 bases and J 5 bases, leaving 13 bases between the germline ends. The CDR3 has 13 amino acids.

This clone was counted between two and nine times. The CDR3 region has the DNA TGTGCCAGCAGTTTGCGGGGAGGTAGTTATGGCTACACCTTC. This gives the protein CASSLRGGSYGYTF. The chain employs TRBV27 and TRBJ1-2; D unresolved. The germline V gene encodes CDR1 MNHEY and CDR2 SMNVEV (reference sequence). The V end was cut by 3 bases, the J end by 5 bases, with 13 bases between. The CDR3 has 14 amino acids.

The CDR3 nucleotides are TGTGCCAGCAGCATTAGCGGGTGGAACACCGGGGAGCTGTTTTTT. It encodes CASSISGWNTGELFF. V usage is TRBV11-2 and J usage is TRBJ2-2, with TRBD2 matching over 7 bases. The CDR3 covers 15 residues. Germline V gene sequence: CDR1 SGHAT, CDR2 FQNNGV. J gave up 1 base and V 5 bases, and 4 bases lay outside the gene matches.

V gene TRBV30 combines with J gene TRBJ2-1; the match to TRBD2 covers 11 bases. Germline assignment: CDR1 GTSNPN and CDR2 SVGIG (reference sequence). CDR3 length: 15 amino acids. Germline trimming cut 3 bases from V and 4 bases from J; bases unmatched to any gene: 5. The CDR3 coding sequence is TGTGCCTGGAGCCCCGGGACTAGCGGTTACAATGAGCAGTTCTTC. Amino acid sequence: CAWSPGTSGYNEQFF.

The gene calls are TRBV29-1 and TRBJ2-7; D is perhaps TRBD2 (6 bases). CDR3 length equals 12 residues. The V gene's germline CDR1 is SQVTM and CDR2 ANQGSEA. The V and J ends lost 6 bases and 4 bases respectively, with 13 bases between them. Here the CDR3 reads CSVGGVGYEQYF. The DNA for the CDR3 is TGCAGCGTAGGAGGGGTTGGGTACGAGCAGTACTTC.

The V gene is TRBV11-2, the J gene TRBJ2-5, with a tentative D call TRBD1 (5 bases). The CDR3 covers 17 residues. Germline V lookup: CDR1 SGHAT, CDR2 FQNNGV. Trimming removed 1 base from V and 0 bases from J, with 15 bases in between. DNA for the CDR3: TGTGCCAGCAGCTTAGTGTTGGACATCTCGTACCAAGAGACCCAGTACTTC. This translates into CASSLVLDISYQETQYF.

The rearrangement joins TRBV5-1 to TRBJ2-5, with D perhaps being TRBD1 or TRBD2 (5 bases each). From germline, CDR1 is SGHRS and CDR2 YFSETQ. The CDR3 extends over 13 amino acids. V lost 6 bases and J lost 0, with 9 bases in between. The CDR3 sequence is CASNWGYQETQYF. The CDR3 bases are TGCGCCAGCAACTGGGGGTACCAAGAGACCCAGTACTTC.

The CDR3 DNA follows: TGCGCCAGCAGCTTGGTAATTAAGGGACAGGGGGACGCTAACTATGGCTACACCTTC. The encoded protein is CASSLVIKGQGDANYGYTF. V gene TRBV5-1 combines with J gene TRBJ1-2, with 11 bases identical to TRBD1. In germline, CDR1 is SGHRS, CDR2 YFSETQ. CDR3 length: 19 amino acids. J gave up 0 bases and V 0 bases, and 10 bases lay outside the gene matches.

The genes are TRBV19 and TRBJ1-6; 7 bases map to TRBD1. V was pared by 3 bases and J by 0 bases, with 5 bases of the junction left unmatched. The germline V gene has CDR1 LNHDA and CDR2 SQIVND (reference sequence). The CDR3 loop spans 17 amino acids. CDR3 in DNA: TGTGCCAGTAGTATCAGACAGGGTAGCTCCTATAATTCACCCCTCCACTTT. This sequence encodes CASSIRQGSSYNSPLHF. The full variable domain, completed using reference TRBV19 and TRBJ1-6, is DGGITQSPKYLFRKEGQNVTLSCEQNLNHDAMYWYRQDPGQGLRLIYYSQIVNDFQKGDIAEGYSVSREKKESFPLTVTSAQKNPTAFYLCASSIRQGSSYNSPLHFGNGTRLTVT.

The chain joins TRBV27 to TRBJ2-7; no clear D gene. The germline V gene has CDR1 MNHEY and CDR2 SMNVEV (reference sequence). The V and J ends lost 7 bases and 6 bases respectively, with 22 bases between them. The CDR3 totals 15 residues. The CDR3 spells CASIKAGPPNSEQYF. In nucleotides, the CDR3 is TGTGCCAGCATAAAGGCAGGACCCCCGAACTCCGAGCAGTACTTC.

The V gene is TRBV19, the J gene TRBJ2-7; tentatively, D is TRBD1 (5 bases). The germline CDR1 and CDR2 sequences are LNHDA and SQIVND (reference sequence). V lost 1 base, J lost 0 bases, and 10 bases lay in between. The CDR3 has 15 residues. CDR3 sequence (DNA): TGTGCCAGTAGTATAGCCCGGACACCCTCCTACGAGCAGTACTTC. Residues: CASSIARTPSYEQYF.